This TCR beta chain was documented in a study of molecular identifiers for immune sequencing clone quantification (dated by TCRdb to the late 2010s). A note on the overall study: For a replicate experiment, RNA from approximately 20,000 or 100,000 naive CD8 T cells was divided into five aliquots, and four of the five aliquots were sequenced. CD8 T cells were used in a methods study to benchmark molecular-identifier clustering-based TCR repertoire sequencing (MIDCIRS) and TCR RNA copy counting.

Libraries of naive CD8 T cells were built from anywhere between about 20,000 and 1,000,000 sorted cells, with 10%, 30% or 50% of the purified RNA used. Naive CD8 T cells, defined as CD8+CD4-CCR7+CD45RA+, were FACS-sorted into RLT Plus buffer on a BD FACSAria II. Detection sensitivity was tested by spiking Jurkat RNA equal to some 11 TCR copies' worth into samples containing roughly 19,000-1,000,000 naive CD8 T cells. CD8 T cells were enriched using RosetteSep CD8+ T Cell Enrichment Cocktail and Ficoll-Paque, and the enriched cells then underwent ACK red cell lysis. Libraries came from PCR. Sequencing was carried out with a NextSeq 500. Bulk TCR libraries were prepared as previously described, using TCR primers listed in Table S5. Purification of total RNA was performed with the Qiagen AllPrep DNA/RNA kit. Before analysis, reads from multiple sequencing runs of the same library were pooled. On the study's bioinformatics: Only reads with exact TCR constant sequence were kept, trimmed to 150 nt, and grouped by their 12-nt molecular barcodes. Within each barcode group, reads were sub-clustered at a 15% Levenshtein threshold, and quality-weighted consensus sequences were built per RNA molecule. Non-functional sequences were excluded, and lower-count sequences lying one edit away from another sequence were also excluded. Based on a fit of two negative binomial distributions, barcode sub-clusters having less than 20% of the maximum read count were discarded. The public reads were reprocessed in TCRdb via fastp at Q25 and MiXCR, keeping in-frame beta chains. Every entry covers one CDR3 protein and lists the most common genes and DNA from its rows. The V and J calls shown here were made by TCRdb, not taken from the authors' results. The table for this sample lists about 320,000 distinct CDR3 sequences; about 22% of them were counted only once. Of the sample, 0.65% to 0.95% is held by the ten largest clones.

The study at large found these results: Approximately 3 recovered TCR RNA copies per cell were obtained by modeling, versus roughly 10 by digital PCR, implying a capture efficiency of 25% to 30%. When barcode sub-clustering was left out, chimeric consensus sequences inflated TCR diversity, with chimeras reaching as high as 47%. In CMV-specific effector cells, clones with more than 20 RNA copies contained over 98% of molecules, whereas in naive cells such clones contained under 1% of molecules. The sizes of highly expanded clones could end up underestimated when identical TCR molecules share a barcode. Spiked-in Jurkat TCR RNA equal to a single cell's worth was reported to be detectable even within one million naive CD8 T cells. Naive libraries contained spiked-in Jurkat TCR RNA (roughly 10 copies' worth), which is not part of the donor repertoire.

As to this clonotype: Its antigen is still unknown. No clone much larger than this one lies a single base away; base qualities are absent.

The CDR3 runs 14 residues from the cysteine to the phenylalanine. Only the CDR3 region is kept as DNA, spanning 42 bases read in frame from base 1. Via the germline V gene, CDR1 is MNHEY and CDR2 SVGEGT. V loses 2 bases, J loses 2 bases, and the germline ends lie 9 bases apart. This TCR derives from a human donor in good health. Some libraries in this study had Jurkat cell RNA spiked in. The V gene is TRBV6-2 or TRBV6-3 and the J gene is TRBJ2-5; the D gene is perhaps TRBD2, on 6 matching bases. What was sequenced was naive CD8+ T cells from blood, with Jurkat cell RNA spiked in. Explained via the paper, the cell subset or site label denotes: FACS-sorted CD8+CD4-CCR7+CD45RA+ naive T cells. In nucleotide form, the sequence is TGTGCCAGCAGTTACCGGGGGACGCAAGAGACCCAGTACTTC. Its translation reads: CASSYRGTQETQYF.